This T cell receptor (beta chain) was captured by sequencing in a study of Graves' ophthalmopathy and Graves' hyperthyroidism. The overall study: Peripheral blood collection took place at initial diagnosis, before any treatment.

The length of the CDR3 is 15 residues. Regarding the study as a whole: It was with approximately 70% sensitivity and about 72% specificity that the model predicted ophthalmopathy progression.

Amplification from RNA transcripts yielded the TCR beta CDR3 regions. An initial RT-PCR round employing HTBI primers preceded a second-round multiplex PCR. TCRdb itself ran the multiplex PCR reads through MiXCR, one entry per CDR3 protein. The repertoire holds more than 300,000 distinct CDR3 sequences, with about 15% as singletons. This clonotype has ten or more counts. Its antigen remains unknown. A much larger clonotype is one base distant, so this may be a read error. This sequence originates from an adult woman with stable Graves' hyperthyroidism. The rearrangement uses TRBV12-3 or TRBV12-4 and TRBJ2-5; tentative D call: TRBD1 (6 bases). Specimen: peripheral blood. CDR3 region: CASTKSGTRQETKYF. CDR3 coding DNA: TGTGCCAGCACCAAAAGTGGGACACGCCAAGAGACCAAGTACTTC.